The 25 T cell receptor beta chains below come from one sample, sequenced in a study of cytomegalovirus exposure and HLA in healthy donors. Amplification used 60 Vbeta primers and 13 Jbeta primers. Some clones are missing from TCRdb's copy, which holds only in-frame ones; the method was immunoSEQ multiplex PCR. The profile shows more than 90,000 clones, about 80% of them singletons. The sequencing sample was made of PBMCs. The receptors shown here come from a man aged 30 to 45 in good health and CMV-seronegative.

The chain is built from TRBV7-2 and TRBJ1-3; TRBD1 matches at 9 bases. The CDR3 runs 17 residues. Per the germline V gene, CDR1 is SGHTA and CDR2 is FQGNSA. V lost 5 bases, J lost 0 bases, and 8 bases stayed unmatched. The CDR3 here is CASSTTGTGSSGNTIYF. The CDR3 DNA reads TGTGCCAGCAGCACGACCGGGACAGGGAGCTCTGGAAACACCATATATTTT.

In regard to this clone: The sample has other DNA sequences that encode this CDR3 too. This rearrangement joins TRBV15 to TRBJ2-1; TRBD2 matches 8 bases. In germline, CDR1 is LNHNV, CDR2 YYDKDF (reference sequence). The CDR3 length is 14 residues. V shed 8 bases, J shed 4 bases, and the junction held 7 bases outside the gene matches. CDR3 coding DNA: TGTGCCACCCGCGGACTAGCAGGGTACAATGAGCAGTTCTTC. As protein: CATRGLAGYNEQFF.

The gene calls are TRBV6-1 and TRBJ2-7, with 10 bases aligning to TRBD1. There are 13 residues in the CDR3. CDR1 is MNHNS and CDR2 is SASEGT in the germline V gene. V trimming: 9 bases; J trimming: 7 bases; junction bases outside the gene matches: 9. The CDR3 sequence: CASDRGLLVEQYF. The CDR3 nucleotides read TGTGCCAGTGACAGGGGGCTATTAGTTGAGCAGTACTTC.

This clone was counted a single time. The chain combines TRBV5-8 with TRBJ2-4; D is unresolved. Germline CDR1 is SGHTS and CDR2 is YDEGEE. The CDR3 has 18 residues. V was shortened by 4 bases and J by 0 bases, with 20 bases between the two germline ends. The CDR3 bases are TGTGCCAGCAGCCTCCTAAGCCCCAGGCTTGTAGCCAAAAACATTCAGTACTTC. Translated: CASSLLSPRLVAKNIQYF.

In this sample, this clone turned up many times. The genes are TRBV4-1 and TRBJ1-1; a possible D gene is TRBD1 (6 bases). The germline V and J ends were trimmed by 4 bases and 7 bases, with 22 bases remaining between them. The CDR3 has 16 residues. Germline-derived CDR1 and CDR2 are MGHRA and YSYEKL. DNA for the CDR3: TGCGCCAGCAGCCCTCCGGGACAAACTCGTTCCTATGAAGCTTTCTTT. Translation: CASSPPGQTRSYEAFF.

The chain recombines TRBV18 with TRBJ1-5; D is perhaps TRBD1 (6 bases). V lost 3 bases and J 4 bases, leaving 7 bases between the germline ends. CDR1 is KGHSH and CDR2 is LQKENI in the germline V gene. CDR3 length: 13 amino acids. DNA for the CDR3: TGTGCCAGCTCACCCGACAGGAATCAGCCCCAGCATTTT. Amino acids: CASSPDRNQPQHF.

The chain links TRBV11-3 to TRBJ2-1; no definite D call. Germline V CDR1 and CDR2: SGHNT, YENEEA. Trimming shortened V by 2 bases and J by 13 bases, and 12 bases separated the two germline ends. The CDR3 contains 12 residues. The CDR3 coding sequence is TGTGCCAGCAGCTTATCTTCTATGGTACAGTTCTTC. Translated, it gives CASSLSSMVQFF.

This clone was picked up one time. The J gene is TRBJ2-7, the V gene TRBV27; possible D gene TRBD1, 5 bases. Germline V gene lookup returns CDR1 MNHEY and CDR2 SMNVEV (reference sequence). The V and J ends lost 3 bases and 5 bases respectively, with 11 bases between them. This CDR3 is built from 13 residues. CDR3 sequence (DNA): TGTGCCAGCAGTTTCACCCCCAGGGACGAGCAGTACTTC. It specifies CASSFTPRDEQYF.

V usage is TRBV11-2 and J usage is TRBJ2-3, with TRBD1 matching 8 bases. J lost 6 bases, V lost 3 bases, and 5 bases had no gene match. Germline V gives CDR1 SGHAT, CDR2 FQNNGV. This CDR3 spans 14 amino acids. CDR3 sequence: CASSFSGGRDTQYF. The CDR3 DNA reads TGTGCCAGCAGCTTTTCAGGGGGCCGGGATACGCAGTATTTT.

CDR3 sequence (DNA): TGTGCCAGCAGCCGCGGGACAGCTGGGGCCAACGTCCTGACTTTC. Amino acids: CASSRGTAGANVLTF. The chain links TRBV14 to TRBJ2-6; tentatively, D is TRBD1 (7 bases). Germline values: CDR1 SGHDN, CDR2 FVKESK. V gave up 4 bases and J gave up 2 bases, with 9 bases separating them. The CDR3 spans 15 residues.

The CDR3 sequence: CASSFWRGSAGELFF. DNA of the CDR3: TGTGCCAGCAGTTTTTGGCGGGGGAGCGCCGGGGAGCTGTTTTTT. The rearrangement links TRBV28 to TRBJ2-2, with 7 bases aligning to TRBD2. Germline V gene data show CDR1 as MDHEN and CDR2 as SYDVKM. Trimming took 3 bases from V and 6 from J; bases not matched to a gene: 7. CDR3 length: 15 residues.

The DNA for the CDR3 is TGTGCCAGCAGTGTTGGCGGGGGAAACACCGGGGAGCTGTTTTTT. Translation: CASSVGGGNTGELFF. The rearrangement uses TRBV2 and TRBJ2-2, with 7 bases identical to TRBD2. Germline-derived CDR1 and CDR2 are SNHLY and FYNNEI. Trimming cost V 4 bases and J 2 bases; bases outside gene matches: 4. CDR3 length: 15 amino acids.

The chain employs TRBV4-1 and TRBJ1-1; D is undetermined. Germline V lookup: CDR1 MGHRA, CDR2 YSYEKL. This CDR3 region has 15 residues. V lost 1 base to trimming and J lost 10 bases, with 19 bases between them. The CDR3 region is CASSQVLSGQCGAFF. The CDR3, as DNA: TGCGCCAGCAGCCAAGTACTGAGCGGGCAGTGCGGAGCTTTCTTT.

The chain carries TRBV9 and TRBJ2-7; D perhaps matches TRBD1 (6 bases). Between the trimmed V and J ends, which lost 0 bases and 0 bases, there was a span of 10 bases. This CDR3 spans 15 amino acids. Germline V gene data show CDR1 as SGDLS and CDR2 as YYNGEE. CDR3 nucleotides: TGTGCCAGCAGCGTAGGGGACACTGCCTCCTACGAGCAGTACTTC. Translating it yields CASSVGDTASYEQYF. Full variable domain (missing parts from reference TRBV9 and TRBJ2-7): DSGVTQTPKHLITATGQRVTLRCSPRSGDLSVYWYQQSLDQGLQFLIQYYNGEERAKGNILERFSAQQFPDLHSELNLSSLELGDSALYFCASSVGDTASYEQYFGPGTRLTVT.

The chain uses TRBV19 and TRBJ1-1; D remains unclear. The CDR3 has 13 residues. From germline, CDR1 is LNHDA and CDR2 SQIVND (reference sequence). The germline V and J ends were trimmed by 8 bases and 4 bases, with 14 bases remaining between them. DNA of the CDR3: TGTGCCAGTTTCGGACGTCGGGGCACTGAAGCTTTCTTT. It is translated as CASFGRRGTEAFF.

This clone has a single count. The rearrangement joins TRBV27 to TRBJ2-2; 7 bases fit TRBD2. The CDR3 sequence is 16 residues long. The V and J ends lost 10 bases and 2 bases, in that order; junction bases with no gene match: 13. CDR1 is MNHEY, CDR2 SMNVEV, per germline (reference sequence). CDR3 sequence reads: CATIWRGGGNTGELFF. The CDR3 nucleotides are TGTGCCACCATCTGGAGGGGCGGGGGTAACACCGGGGAGCTGTTTTTT.

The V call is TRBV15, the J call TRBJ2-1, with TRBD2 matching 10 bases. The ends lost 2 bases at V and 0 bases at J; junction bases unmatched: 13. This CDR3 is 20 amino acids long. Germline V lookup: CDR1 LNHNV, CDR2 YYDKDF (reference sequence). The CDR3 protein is CATSRYVAGGMVSSYNEQFF. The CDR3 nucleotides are TGTGCCACCAGCAGATATGTAGCGGGAGGAATGGTGAGCTCCTACAATGAGCAGTTCTTC.

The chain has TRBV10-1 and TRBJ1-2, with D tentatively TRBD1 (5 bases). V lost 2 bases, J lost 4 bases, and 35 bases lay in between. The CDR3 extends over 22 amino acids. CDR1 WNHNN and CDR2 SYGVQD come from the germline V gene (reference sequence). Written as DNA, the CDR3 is TGCGCCAGCAGTGAGCTTGCGTCGGTTTTGCCCTGTGGCAGGGCGCTTTTCTATGGCTACACCTTC. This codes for CASSELASVLPCGRALFYGYTF.

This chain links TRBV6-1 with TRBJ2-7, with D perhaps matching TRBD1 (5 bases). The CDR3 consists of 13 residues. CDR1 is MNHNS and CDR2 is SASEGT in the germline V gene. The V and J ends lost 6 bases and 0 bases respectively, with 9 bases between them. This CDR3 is CASRETASYEQYF. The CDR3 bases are TGTGCCAGCAGAGAGACAGCCTCCTACGAGCAGTACTTC.

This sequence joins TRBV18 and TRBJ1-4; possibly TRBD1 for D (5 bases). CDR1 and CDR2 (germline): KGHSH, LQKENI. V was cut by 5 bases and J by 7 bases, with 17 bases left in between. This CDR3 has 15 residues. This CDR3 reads CASSGAAGSAEKLFF. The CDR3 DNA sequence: TGTGCCAGCTCAGGGGCCGCGGGGTCGGCTGAAAAACTGTTTTTT.

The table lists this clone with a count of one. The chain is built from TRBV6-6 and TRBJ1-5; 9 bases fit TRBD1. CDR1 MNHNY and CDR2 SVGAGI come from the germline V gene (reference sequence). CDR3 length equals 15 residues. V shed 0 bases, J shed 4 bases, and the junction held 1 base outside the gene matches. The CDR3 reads CASSYSGTGNQPQHF. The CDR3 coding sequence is TGTGCCAGCAGTTACTCCGGGACAGGGAATCAGCCCCAGCATTTT.

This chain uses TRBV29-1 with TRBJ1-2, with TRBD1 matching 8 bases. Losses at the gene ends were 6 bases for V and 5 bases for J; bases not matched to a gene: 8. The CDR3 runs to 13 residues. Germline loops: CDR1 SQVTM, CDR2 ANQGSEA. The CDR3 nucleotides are TGCAGCGTCGCAGGGGGCAGCGGATATGGCTACACCTTC. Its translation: CSVAGGSGYGYTF.

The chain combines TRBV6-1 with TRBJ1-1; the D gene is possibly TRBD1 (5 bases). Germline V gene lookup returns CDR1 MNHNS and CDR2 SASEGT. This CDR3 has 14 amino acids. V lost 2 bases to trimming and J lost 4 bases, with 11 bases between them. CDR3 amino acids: CASSEPGYGTEAFF. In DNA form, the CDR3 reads TGTGCCAGCAGTGAACCAGGGTATGGCACTGAAGCTTTCTTT.

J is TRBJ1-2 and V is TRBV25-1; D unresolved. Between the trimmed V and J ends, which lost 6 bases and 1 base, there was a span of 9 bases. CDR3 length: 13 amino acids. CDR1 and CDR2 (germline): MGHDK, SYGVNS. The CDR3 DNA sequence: TGTGCCAGCAGGGACTGGGGTAACTATGGCTACACCTTC. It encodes CASRDWGNYGYTF.

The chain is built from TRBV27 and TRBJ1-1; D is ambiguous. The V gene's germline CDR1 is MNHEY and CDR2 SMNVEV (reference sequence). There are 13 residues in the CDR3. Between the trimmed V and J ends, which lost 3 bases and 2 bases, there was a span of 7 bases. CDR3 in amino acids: CASSFGINTEAFF. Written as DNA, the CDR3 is TGTGCCAGCAGTTTCGGGATTAACACTGAAGCTTTCTTT.